In this sample, the clone carrying this T cell receptor (beta chain) turned up many times. TCRdb's copy holds only in-frame clones and misses some; the assay was immunoSEQ multiplex PCR. The sample consists of 40,000 to 60,000 clones, 85% to 95% of them appearing once. This sample was included in a study of T cell changes during pregnancy in multiple sclerosis. This CDR3 has 16 amino acids. In germline, CDR1 is MGHRA, CDR2 YSYEKL. V lost 0 bases to trimming and J lost 8 bases, with 19 bases between them. The rearrangement joins TRBV4-1 to TRBJ1-2; D is perhaps TRBD1 (6 bases). This clonotype was sampled from a female donor with multiple sclerosis, enrolled in a pregnancy study. Sequenced material: CD4+ T cells from peripheral blood mononuclear cells, taken in the third trimester of pregnancy. This chain's CDR3 is CASSQDRSRGVGGYTF. As DNA, the CDR3 is TGCGCCAGCAGCCAAGATCGGTCCAGGGGTGTGGGGGGCTACACCTTC.